What follows are 27 T cell receptor beta chains derived from one specimen sequenced in a study of technical replicates of blood from a handful of donors. Repertoires were generated with immunoSEQ multiplex PCR, while TCRdb's copy carries only in-frame clones and drops some. Altogether about 73,000 clones are present, around nine tenths being singletons, with the ten largest covering around 4.6%. What was sequenced was PBMCs. The source of these receptors is a human donor in good health. Some clones in this sample may be carry-over from other donors' samples.

This clone was recorded only once. The rearrangement joins TRBV19 to TRBJ2-3; 9 nucleotides match TRBD2. Germline CDR1 reads LNHDA; CDR2 reads SQIVND (reference sequence). The CDR3 has 18 amino acids. V dropped 3 bases and J dropped 5; count of bases not matched to a gene: 15. The CDR3 spells CASSMVGGSGRLGDTQYF. The CDR3 coding sequence is TGTGCCAGTAGTATGGTCGGAGGTAGCGGGAGATTAGGAGATACGCAGTATTTT.

The chain recombines TRBV25-1 with TRBJ2-7; TRBD1 matches at 9 bases. Germline CDR1 and CDR2: MGHDK and SYGVNS. The CDR3 contains 14 residues. V gave up 7 bases and J gave up 5 bases; unmatched junction bases: 9. The CDR3 nucleotides read TGTGCCAGCACCCTCGGGACAGGGAGTCACGAGCAGTACTTC. It yields the protein CASTLGTGSHEQYF.

The chain is built from TRBV18 and TRBJ2-1; 9 bases fit TRBD2. Trimming cost V 6 bases and J 7 bases; bases outside gene matches: 10. In germline, CDR1 is KGHSH, CDR2 LQKENI. The CDR3 is 15 amino acids. In DNA, the CDR3 is TGTGCCAGCTCGACTTTAGCGGGGGCTGGGAATGAGCAGTTCTTC. As protein: CASSTLAGAGNEQFF.

The J gene is TRBJ1-6, the V gene TRBV1; TRBD1 is taken as the D call from the table, unchecked against the DNA. TRBV1 corresponds to a pseudogene. This CDR3 spans 17 amino acids. CDR3 in amino acids: CTSSRTPRGFYNSPLHF. CDR3 DNA sequence: TGCACCAGCAGCCGGACCCCCAGGGGTTTCTATAATTCACCCCTCCACTTT.

The genes are TRBV28 and TRBJ1-3; D is perhaps TRBD1 (5 bases). Trimming removed 2 bases at V and 0 bases at J, with 5 bases between. From germline, CDR1 is MDHEN and CDR2 SYDVKM. The CDR3 is 14 amino acids. The CDR3 nucleotides are TGTGCCAGCAGTTTAACAGGCTCTGGAAACACCATATATTTT. This sequence encodes CASSLTGSGNTIYF.

This clone has only a few counts. This chain uses TRBV11-1 with TRBJ1-2; 7 bases match TRBD1. CDR3 length equals 15 residues. Losses at the gene ends were 4 bases for V and 7 bases for J; bases not matched to a gene: 12. Germline CDR1 is SGHAT and CDR2 is FQDESV (reference sequence). CDR3 nucleotides: TGTGCCAGCAGCTCCCGGGACAGCTGGAGTCGTGGCTACACCTTC. Translating it yields CASSSRDSWSRGYTF. Using reference TRBV11-1 and TRBJ1-2 for the parts outside the CDR3, the full variable domain is EAEVAQSPRYKITEKSQAVAFWCDPISGHATLYWYRQILGQGPELLVQFQDESVVDDSQLPKDRFSAERLKGVDSTLKIQPAELGDSAMYLCASSSRDSWSRGYTFGSGTRLTVV.

The CDR3 spells CASSVGLAGGEQYF. The CDR3 DNA reads TGTGCCAGCAGCGTAGGGCTAGCGGGAGGGGAGCAGTACTTC. V gene TRBV9 combines with J gene TRBJ2-7; TRBD2 agrees at 12 bases. The CDR3 has 14 residues. The germline V gene encodes CDR1 SGDLS and CDR2 YYNGEE. The V and J ends lost 0 bases and 7 bases, in that order; junction bases with no gene match: 2.

The chain links TRBV10-2 to TRBJ2-7, with D perhaps matching TRBD2 (6 bases). Germline loops: CDR1 WSHSY, CDR2 SAAADI. The CDR3 has 11 residues. Trimming took 8 bases from V and 4 from J, leaving 9 bases between them. The CDR3, as DNA: TGCGCCAGCCTGACTAGTTACGAGCAGTACTTC. It specifies CASLTSYEQYF.

There are a few counts of this clone. The rearrangement links TRBV14 to TRBJ1-6; D is ambiguous. Trimming left V 3 bases short and J 6 bases short, with 3 bases between. Per the germline V gene, CDR1 is SGHDN and CDR2 is FVKESK. This CDR3 region has 12 residues. CDR3 region: CASSHSNSPLHF. DNA of the CDR3: TGTGCCAGCAGCCACAGTAATTCACCCCTCCACTTT.

For the CDR3, the DNA is TGTGCCAGCAGCGTAGATAGCGGATCCTACAATGAGCAGTTCTTC. It encodes CASSVDSGSYNEQFF. The chain carries TRBV9 and TRBJ2-1; D is possibly TRBD2 (6 bases). The CDR3 totals 15 residues. CDR1 is SGDLS, CDR2 YYNGEE, per germline. V was clipped by 0 bases and J by 1 base, with 8 bases between them.

The chain combines TRBV18 with TRBJ1-4; 10 bases fit TRBD1. J lost 13 bases, V lost 6 bases, and 8 bases had no gene match. The length of the CDR3 is 13 residues. The germline V gene encodes CDR1 KGHSH and CDR2 LQKENI. The CDR3 coding sequence is TGTGCCAGCTCTCCGGGACAGGGGATGGTACTGTTTTTT. It is translated as CASSPGQGMVLFF.

The chain employs TRBV2 and TRBJ1-2; 12 bases map to TRBD1. Germline CDR1 is SNHLY and CDR2 is FYNNEI. This CDR3 is built from 14 residues. The junction had 4 bases not matched to a gene; V was cut back by 6 bases and J by 5 bases. CDR3 coding DNA: TGTGCCAGCAGGGGACAGGGGGCGCGGTATGGCTACACCTTC. Translated, it gives CASRGQGARYGYTF.

The chain combines TRBV18 with TRBJ2-3; 8 nucleotides align to TRBD1. The CDR3 consists of 12 residues. J gave up 10 bases and V 3 bases, and 3 bases lay outside the gene matches. From germline, CDR1 is KGHSH and CDR2 LQKENI. The CDR3 loop is CASSPGQEAQYF. The CDR3 region has the DNA TGTGCCAGCTCACCGGGACAGGAGGCGCAGTATTTT. The full variable domain, with the rest looked up from reference TRBV18 and TRBJ2-3, is NAGVMQNPRHLVRRRGQEARLRCSPMKGHSHVYWYRQLPEEGLKFMVYLQKENIIDESGMPKERFSAEFPKEGPSILRIQQVVRGDSAAYFCASSPGQEAQYFGPGTRLTVL.

V and J are TRBV6-1 and TRBJ2-3; 7 bases are shared with TRBD2. V lost 0 bases and J lost 3; bases outside the gene matches: 3. CDR3 length: 15 amino acids. Germline V gene data show CDR1 as MNHNS and CDR2 as SASEGT. The chain's CDR3 is CASSEAGGWTDTQYF. As DNA, the CDR3 is TGTGCCAGCAGTGAAGCGGGGGGGTGGACAGATACGCAGTATTTT.

The V call is TRBV19, the J call TRBJ2-7; D may be TRBD1 (6 bases). Germline V gives CDR1 LNHDA, CDR2 SQIVND (reference sequence). V dropped 7 bases and J dropped 2 bases, with 18 bases sitting between them. The CDR3 length is 15 residues. DNA of the CDR3: TGTGCCAGTATGGCCAGGGGCCCAGGGACCTACGAGCAGTACTTC. Its translation: CASMARGPGTYEQYF.

CDR3 in DNA: TGTGCCAGCAGCGACAGCGGGAATGAGCAGTTCTTC. Translating gives CASSDSGNEQFF. The gene calls are TRBV4-2 and TRBJ2-1; weak D call: TRBD2 (6 bases). This CDR3 comprises 12 residues. Trimming pared 5 bases from V and 7 bases from J, leaving 9 bases between. The germline gives CDR1 LGHNA, CDR2 YNFKEQ.

The chain carries TRBV7-9 and TRBJ1-4, with a tentative D call TRBD1 (6 bases). The CDR3 is 17 residues long. Germline V gene sequence: CDR1 SEHNR, CDR2 FQNEAQ (reference sequence). The V gene lost 4 bases and the J gene lost 4 bases, with 19 bases spanning the gap. DNA for the CDR3: TGTGCCAGCAGCTCAGGGGAGGGATCGGCCGTTAATGAAAAACTGTTTTTT. Translation gives CASSSGEGSAVNEKLFF.

The chain combines TRBV9 with TRBJ1-1; D might be TRBD1 (5 bases). The CDR3 is 14 amino acids. In germline, CDR1 is SGDLS, CDR2 YYNGEE. V was shortened by 3 bases and J by 9 bases, with 18 bases between the two germline ends. The CDR3 loop reads CASSATGEPFKAFF. CDR3 DNA: TGTGCCAGCAGCGCCACGGGGGAGCCCTTCAAAGCTTTCTTT.

The chain recombines TRBV5-1 with TRBJ2-1; TRBD2 might be the D (6 bases). The CDR3 length is 15 residues. Germline values: CDR1 SGHRS, CDR2 YFSETQ. V shed 4 bases and J shed 8 bases, with 19 bases lying between them. The chain's CDR3 is CASSGGTHLGDEQFF. CDR3 coding DNA: TGCGCCAGCAGCGGAGGGACCCACCTGGGCGATGAGCAGTTCTTC.

V is TRBV18 and J is TRBJ2-7; TRBD1 agrees at 11 bases. This CDR3 region has 15 residues. Looked up from germline, CDR1 is KGHSH and CDR2 is LQKENI. V shed 2 bases and J 5 bases; nucleotides not matched to a gene: 5. The CDR3: CASSPGTGGRDEQYF. The CDR3 DNA sequence: TGTGCCAGCTCACCAGGGACAGGGGGTCGGGACGAGCAGTACTTC.

The chain is built from TRBV2 and TRBJ2-1; the match to TRBD1 covers 7 bases. V was clipped by 6 bases and J by 5 bases; unmatched bases: 10. Germline V gene data show CDR1 as SNHLY and CDR2 as FYNNEI. CDR3 size: 15 residues. In DNA, the CDR3 is TGTGCCAGCAGCCCCCCGGGACAGAGAAACAATGAGCAGTTCTTC. It encodes CASSPPGQRNNEQFF.

This clone was observed a handful of times. The chain links TRBV4-1 to TRBJ2-3; TRBD2 agrees at 8 bases. This CDR3 spans 15 amino acids. Looked up from germline, CDR1 is MGHRA and CDR2 is YSYEKL. The V gene end was trimmed by 7 bases and the J gene end by 5 bases; junction bases not matched to a gene: 11. The CDR3 DNA sequence: TGCGCCAGCACTCCTCGGGGGGGGCTGGAAGATACGCAGTATTTT. Protein sequence: CASTPRGGLEDTQYF.

The chain carries TRBV27 and TRBJ1-2; 7 nucleotides agree with TRBD1. Germline lookup yields CDR1 MNHEY and CDR2 SMNVEV (reference sequence). CDR3 length: 14 amino acids. The junction had 10 bases not matched to a gene; V was cut back by 5 bases and J by 7 bases. For the CDR3, the DNA is TGTGCCAGCAGTCCCGACACGACAGGGACTGGCTACACCTTC. This encodes CASSPDTTGTGYTF.

This clone was seen only once. V and J are TRBV12-5 and TRBJ1-5; tentatively, D is TRBD1 (5 bases). The CDR3 contains 13 residues. The germline V gene has CDR1 LGHNT and CDR2 FRNRAP. The germline V and J ends were trimmed by 2 bases and 6 bases, with 8 bases remaining between them. CDR3 DNA: TGTGCTAGTGGTTTGCTGGGGGGTCAGCCCCAGCATTTT. It yields the protein CASGLLGGQPQHF.

The chain recombines TRBV7-2 with TRBJ2-3, with D unresolved. Germline assignment: CDR1 SGHTA and CDR2 FQGNSA. The CDR3 loop spans 15 amino acids. The ends were cut back, 6 bases at V and 4 bases at J, with 17 bases in the middle. In DNA, the CDR3 is TGTGCCAGCAGTCATGACTCGGCTCCCCCAGATACGCAGTATTTT. As protein: CASSHDSAPPDTQYF. The entire variable domain, with the rest obtained from reference TRBV7-2 and TRBJ2-3, is as follows: GAGVSQSPSNKVTEKGKDVELRCDPISGHTALYWYRQSLGQGLEFLIYFQGNSAPDKSGLPSDRFSAERTGGSVSTLTIQRTQQEDSAVYLCASSHDSAPPDTQYFGPGTRLTVL.

The V and J genes are TRBV6-5 and TRBJ2-3, with 7 bases lining up with TRBD2. The CDR3 runs to 14 residues. Losses at the gene ends were 6 bases for V and 4 bases for J; bases not matched to a gene: 7. Germline assignment: CDR1 MNHEY and CDR2 SVGAGI. The CDR3 loop is CASRTGGSPDTQYF. CDR3 DNA: TGTGCCAGCAGAACGGGGGGTAGCCCAGATACGCAGTATTTT.

V gene TRBV4-3 combines with J gene TRBJ2-7; a weak D match, TRBD1 (6 bases). Germline assignment: CDR1 LGHNA and CDR2 YSLEER. This CDR3 comprises 14 residues. The ends were cut back, 0 bases at V and 6 bases at J, with 12 bases in the middle. In nucleotides, the CDR3 is TGCGCCAGCAGCCAAGATAGGGGGTTGGGCGAGCAGTACTTC. It codes for CASSQDRGLGEQYF.